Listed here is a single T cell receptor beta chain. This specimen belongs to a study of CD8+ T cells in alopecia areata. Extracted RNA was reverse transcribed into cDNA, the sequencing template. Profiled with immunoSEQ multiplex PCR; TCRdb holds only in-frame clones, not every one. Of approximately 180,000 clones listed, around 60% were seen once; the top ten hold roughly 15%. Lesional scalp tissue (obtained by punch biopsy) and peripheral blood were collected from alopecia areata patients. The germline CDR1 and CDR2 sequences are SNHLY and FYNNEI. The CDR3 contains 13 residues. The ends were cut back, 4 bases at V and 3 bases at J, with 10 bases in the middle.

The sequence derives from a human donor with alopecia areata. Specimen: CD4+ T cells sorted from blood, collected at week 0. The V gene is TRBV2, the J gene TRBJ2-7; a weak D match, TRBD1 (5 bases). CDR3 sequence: CASSVRQIYEQYF. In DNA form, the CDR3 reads TGTGCCAGCAGTGTGAGACAGATCTACGAGCAGTACTTC. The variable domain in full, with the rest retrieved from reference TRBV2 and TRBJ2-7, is EPEVTQTPSHQVTQMGQEVILRCVPISNHLYFYWYRQILGQKVEFLVSFYNNEISEKSEIFDDQFSVERPDGSNFTLKIRSTKLEDSAMYFCASSVRQIYEQYFGPGTRLTVT.